This T cell receptor (beta chain) was found in a study of human T cells and chemical hapten exposure. Study-wide background: Patch tests delivered 0.01% DPC to the upper back and were evaluated at 6 days. A patient group, mainly female, showed alopecia areata, totalis or universalis. Mainly, slight library volume differences in the pool made TCR yields vary.

CDR3 size: 18 residues. V shed 7 bases and J 8 bases; nucleotides not matched to a gene: 22. CDR1 and CDR2 from the germline V gene are MNHNS and SASEGT. Time point defined: patch test 1, 2 weeks after DPC sensitization. Treatment given: therapeutic diphenylcyclopropenone sensitization with weekly scalp DPC. In this sample, this clonotype turned up a few times. TCRdb redid the calling of the RACE reads with MiXCR, one entry per CDR3 protein. The sample lists around 99,000 distinct CDR3 sequences, roughly 12% occurring once. This clonotype originated in a woman aged 40 to 49 with alopecia areata. Some clones in this sample may be carry-over from other donors' samples. The chain is built from TRBV6-1 and TRBJ2-2; TRBD1 aligns across 7 bases. Sequencing was performed on whole blood, taken in connection with sensitization to the hapten diphenylcyclopropenone (DPC). The CDR3 reads CASTLTPYTTGARGELFF. CDR3 bases: TGTGCCAGCACCCTTACCCCCTATACCACAGGGGCGCGAGGGGAGCTGTTTTTT.